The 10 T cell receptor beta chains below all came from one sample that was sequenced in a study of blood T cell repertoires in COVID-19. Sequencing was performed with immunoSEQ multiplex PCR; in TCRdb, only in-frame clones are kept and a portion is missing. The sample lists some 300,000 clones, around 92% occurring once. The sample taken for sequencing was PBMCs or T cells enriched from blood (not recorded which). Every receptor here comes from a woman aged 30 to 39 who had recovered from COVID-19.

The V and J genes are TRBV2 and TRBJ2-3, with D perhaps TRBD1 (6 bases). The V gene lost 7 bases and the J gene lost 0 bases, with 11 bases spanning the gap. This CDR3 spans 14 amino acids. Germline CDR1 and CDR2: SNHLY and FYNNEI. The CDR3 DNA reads TGTGCCAGCATTAGGACAGCAAGCACAGATACGCAGTATTTT. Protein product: CASIRTASTDTQYF.

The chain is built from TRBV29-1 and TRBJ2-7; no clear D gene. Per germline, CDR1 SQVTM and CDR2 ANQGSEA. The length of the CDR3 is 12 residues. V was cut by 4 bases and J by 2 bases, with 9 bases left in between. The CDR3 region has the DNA TGCAGCGTTGTGGATGAGGCCTACGAGCAGTACTTC. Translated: CSVVDEAYEQYF.

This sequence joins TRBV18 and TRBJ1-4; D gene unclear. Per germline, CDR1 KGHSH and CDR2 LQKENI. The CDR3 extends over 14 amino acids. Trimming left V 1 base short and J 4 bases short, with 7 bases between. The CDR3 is CASSPREINEKLFF. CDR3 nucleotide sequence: TGTGCCAGCTCACCACGAGAGATTAATGAAAAACTGTTTTTT.

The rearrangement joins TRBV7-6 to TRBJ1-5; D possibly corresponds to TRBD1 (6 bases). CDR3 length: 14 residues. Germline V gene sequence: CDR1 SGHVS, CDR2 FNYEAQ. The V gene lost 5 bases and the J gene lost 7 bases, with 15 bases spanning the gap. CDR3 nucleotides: TGTGCCAGCAGCGAAGGGGGTTTCACCCAGCCCCAGCATTTT. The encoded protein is CASSEGGFTQPQHF.

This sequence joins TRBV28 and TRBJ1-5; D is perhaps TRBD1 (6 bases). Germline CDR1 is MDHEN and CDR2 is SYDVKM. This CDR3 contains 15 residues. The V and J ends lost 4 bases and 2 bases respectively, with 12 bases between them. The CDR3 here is CASSSGAIGNQPQHF. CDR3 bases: TGTGCCAGCAGTTCAGGGGCTATTGGCAATCAGCCCCAGCATTTT.

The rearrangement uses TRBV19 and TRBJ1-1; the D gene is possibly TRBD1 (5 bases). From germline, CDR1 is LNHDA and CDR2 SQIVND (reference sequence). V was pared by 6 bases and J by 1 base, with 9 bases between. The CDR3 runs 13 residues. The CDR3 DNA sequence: TGTGCCAGTAGCCCGACAGAGAACACTGAAGCTTTCTTT. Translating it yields CASSPTENTEAFF.

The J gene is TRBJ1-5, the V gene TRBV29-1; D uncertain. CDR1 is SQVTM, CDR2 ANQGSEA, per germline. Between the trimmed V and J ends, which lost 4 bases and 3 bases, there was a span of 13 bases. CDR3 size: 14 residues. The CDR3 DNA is TGCAGCGTTGGTCTGGCCGGGGTCAATCAGCCCCAGCATTTT. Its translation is CSVGLAGVNQPQHF.

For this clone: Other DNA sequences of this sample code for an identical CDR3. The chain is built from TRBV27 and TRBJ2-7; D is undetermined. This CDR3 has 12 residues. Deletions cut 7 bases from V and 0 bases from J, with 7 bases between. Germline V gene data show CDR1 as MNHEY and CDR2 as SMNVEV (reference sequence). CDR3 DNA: TGTGCCAGCACTTCACACTCCTACGAGCAGTACTTC. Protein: CASTSHSYEQYF.

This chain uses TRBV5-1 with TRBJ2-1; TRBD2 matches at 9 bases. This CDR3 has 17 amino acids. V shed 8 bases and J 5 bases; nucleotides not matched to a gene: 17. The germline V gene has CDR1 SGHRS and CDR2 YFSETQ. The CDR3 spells CASRDGFWASGNNEQFF. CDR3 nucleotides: TGCGCCAGTAGGGATGGGTTCTGGGCTAGCGGGAACAATGAGCAGTTCTTC. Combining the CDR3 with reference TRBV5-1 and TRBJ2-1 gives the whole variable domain KAGVTQTPRYLIKTRGQQVTLSCSPISGHRSVSWYQQTPGQGLQFLFEYFSETQRNKGNFPGRFSGRQFSNSRSEMNVSTLELGDSALYLCASRDGFWASGNNEQFFGPGTRLTVL.

The CDR3 bases are TGTGCCAGCACAGACACCCCCTACGAGCAGTACTTC. Translating it yields CASTDTPYEQYF. V usage is TRBV28 and J usage is TRBJ2-7; no clear D. Deletions cut 7 bases from V and 2 bases from J, with 9 bases between. The germline gives CDR1 MDHEN, CDR2 SYDVKM. This CDR3 contains 12 residues.